Listed below are T cell receptor beta chains from one sample, sequenced in a study of OX40 agonist ivuxolimab in advanced cancers. Data came from immunoSEQ multiplex PCR; TCRdb stores just in-frame clones and leaves some out. The table records under 75,000 clones, roughly 89% of them present only once. Here the sequenced sample was CD4+ or CD8+ T cells sorted from blood, taken in a trial of the OX40 agonist ivuxolimab. The receptors derive from an adult with an advanced solid tumor such as melanoma, head and neck, liver or kidney cancer. Each CDR3 is given with its conserved first and last residue. Fields, in order: CDR3 DNA, CDR3 protein, J gene, clone size, D gene, V gene. D genes are given only for firm matches. Clone size is stated in some rows and not others, as once, few, many or a class when expanded.

cdr3_nt: TGTGCCAGCAGCCCGGTTGGGGCAGGGATGACCGGGGAGCTGTTTTTT; cdr3_aa: CASSPVGAGMTGELFF; j_call: TRBJ2-2; clone_size: -; d_call: -; v_call: TRBV5-4
cdr3_nt: TGTGCCAGCAGCCCAAGACCACGTCAAGGGGGAGAGACCCAGTACTTC; cdr3_aa: CASSPRPRQGGETQYF; j_call: TRBJ2-5; clone_size: few; d_call: -; v_call: TRBV5-4
cdr3_nt: TGTGCCAGCAGCTTTGGCGGGGTCGTCTACGAGCAGTACTTC; cdr3_aa: CASSFGGVVYEQYF; j_call: TRBJ2-7; clone_size: medium-sized; d_call: -; v_call: TRBV7-8
cdr3_nt: TGTGCCAGCAGCTGGCGACAGGGGGCTACCTACGAGCAGTACTTC; cdr3_aa: CASSWRQGATYEQYF; j_call: TRBJ2-7; clone_size: -; d_call: TRBD1; v_call: TRBV7-2
cdr3_nt: TGTGCCAGCAGCTCCTTAGCGGGATACACCGGGGAGCTGTTTTTT; cdr3_aa: CASSSLAGYTGELFF; j_call: TRBJ2-2; clone_size: -; d_call: TRBD2; v_call: TRBV7-8
cdr3_nt: TGTGCCAGTACCATTCGAGGGGCGAACACTGAAGCTTTCTTT; cdr3_aa: CASTIRGANTEAFF; j_call: TRBJ1-1; clone_size: once; d_call: -; v_call: TRBV19
cdr3_nt: TGTGCCACTCGGACAGGGGGCACAGATACGCAGTATTTT; cdr3_aa: CATRTGGTDTQYF; j_call: TRBJ2-3; clone_size: -; d_call: TRBD1; v_call: TRBV19
cdr3_nt: TGTGCCAGCAGCTTGAGGGGACAGGACTATGGCTACACCTTC; cdr3_aa: CASSLRGQDYGYTF; j_call: TRBJ1-2; clone_size: -; d_call: TRBD1; v_call: TRBV5-4
cdr3_nt: TGTGCCAGCAGCTTAGTAGGGACAGACTATGGCTACACCTTC; cdr3_aa: CASSLVGTDYGYTF; j_call: TRBJ1-2; clone_size: -; d_call: TRBD1; v_call: TRBV7-9
cdr3_nt: TGTGCCAGTAGTATCCAGGGCTTCTATAATTCACCCCTCCACTTT; cdr3_aa: CASSIQGFYNSPLHF; j_call: TRBJ1-6; clone_size: -; d_call: -; v_call: TRBV19
cdr3_nt: TGTGCCAGCAGCCAAGATCGCCCAGGGGTTAATTCACCCCTCCACTTT; cdr3_aa: CASSQDRPGVNSPLHF; j_call: TRBJ1-6; clone_size: -; d_call: -; v_call: TRBV14
cdr3_nt: TGTGCCAGCATTCAGACACAAAACTATGGCTACACCTTC; cdr3_aa: CASIQTQNYGYTF; j_call: TRBJ1-2; clone_size: -; d_call: -; v_call: TRBV2
cdr3_nt: TGCGCCAGCAGCTTGGGGGGTCTTAGCGGCCACTACGAGCAGTACTTC; cdr3_aa: CASSLGGLSGHYEQYF; j_call: TRBJ2-7; clone_size: -; d_call: -; v_call: TRBV5-1
cdr3_nt: TGTGCCAGCCGTGACAGGGGGGGAGCCGAGACCCAGTACTTC; cdr3_aa: CASRDRGGAETQYF; j_call: TRBJ2-5; clone_size: -; d_call: TRBD1; v_call: TRBV5-6
cdr3_nt: TGTGCCAGCAGCTTAAAGGACTATGGCTACACCTTC; cdr3_aa: CASSLKDYGYTF; j_call: TRBJ1-2; clone_size: -; d_call: -; v_call: TRBV5-6
cdr3_nt: TGTGCCAGCAGCTCGGGACTAGCGGGGGTCTTCACAGATACGCAGTATTTT; cdr3_aa: CASSSGLAGVFTDTQYF; j_call: TRBJ2-3; clone_size: -; d_call: TRBD2; v_call: TRBV11-2
cdr3_nt: TGTGCCAGCAGCTTGCGATGGGGGGGCAACGGCTACACCTTC; cdr3_aa: CASSLRWGGNGYTF; j_call: TRBJ1-2; clone_size: once; d_call: -; v_call: TRBV6-5
cdr3_nt: TGTGCCAGCAGCACAGGGGATTTACGAAATGAGCAGTTCTTC; cdr3_aa: CASSTGDLRNEQFF; j_call: TRBJ2-1; clone_size: -; d_call: TRBD1; v_call: TRBV7-2
cdr3_nt: TGCGCCAGCAGCTTAGGGACCCAGGGATCCCAAACCTATGGCTACACCTTC; cdr3_aa: CASSLGTQGSQTYGYTF; j_call: TRBJ1-2; clone_size: -; d_call: -; v_call: TRBV5-1
cdr3_nt: TGCGCCAGCAGCCAGACTAGCAGCGGCTACAATGAGCAGTTCTTC; cdr3_aa: CASSQTSSGYNEQFF; j_call: TRBJ2-1; clone_size: -; d_call: TRBD2; v_call: TRBV4-1
cdr3_nt: TGTGCCAGCAGTTTATTAAGTAACGAGCAGTACTTC; cdr3_aa: CASSLLSNEQYF; j_call: TRBJ2-7; clone_size: -; d_call: -; v_call: TRBV28
cdr3_nt: TGTGCCAGCAGGGGACAGGGTGTCTACGAGCAGTACTTC; cdr3_aa: CASRGQGVYEQYF; j_call: TRBJ2-7; clone_size: -; d_call: TRBD1; v_call: TRBV6-1
cdr3_nt: TGTGCCAGTAGTAGACGAGACAGGAATCAGCCCCAGCATTTT; cdr3_aa: CASSRRDRNQPQHF; j_call: TRBJ1-5; clone_size: -; d_call: -; v_call: TRBV19
cdr3_nt: TGTGCCTGGAGTGTAGGTTCGCAGGGGGACTATGGCTACACCTTC; cdr3_aa: CAWSVGSQGDYGYTF; j_call: TRBJ1-2; clone_size: -; d_call: TRBD1; v_call: TRBV30
cdr3_nt: TGTGCCAGCACCACCAGCGATAGCAATCAGCCCCAGCATTTT; cdr3_aa: CASTTSDSNQPQHF; j_call: TRBJ1-5; clone_size: -; d_call: -; v_call: TRBV6-5
cdr3_nt: TGTGCCAGCAGCCCCGGGACAGTGGCCTACGAGCAGTACTTC; cdr3_aa: CASSPGTVAYEQYF; j_call: TRBJ2-7; clone_size: -; d_call: TRBD1; v_call: TRBV11-2
cdr3_nt: TGTGCCAGCAGCTCATACCCCACCGTACGGCATTTT; cdr3_aa: CASSSYPTVRHF; j_call: TRBJ1-5; clone_size: -; d_call: -; v_call: TRBV11-3
cdr3_nt: TGTGCCTGGAGGAGACCTGGGACAGGTCCGGGGCAGCCCCAGCATTTT; cdr3_aa: CAWRRPGTGPGQPQHF; j_call: TRBJ1-5; clone_size: once; d_call: TRBD1; v_call: TRBV30
cdr3_nt: TGTGCCAGCTCACCCGACCGGGGACATCTGAACTATGGCTACACCTTC; cdr3_aa: CASSPDRGHLNYGYTF; j_call: TRBJ1-2; clone_size: once; d_call: -; v_call: TRBV18
cdr3_nt: TGTGCCAGCAGCCAGGACAGGATACAGACCCAGTACTTC; cdr3_aa: CASSQDRIQTQYF; j_call: TRBJ2-5; clone_size: -; d_call: TRBD1; v_call: TRBV14
cdr3_nt: TGTGCCACCAGCAGAGAACAGGGGACTAATGAAAAACTGTTTTTT; cdr3_aa: CATSREQGTNEKLFF; j_call: TRBJ1-4; clone_size: -; d_call: TRBD1; v_call: TRBV15
cdr3_nt: TGTGCCAGCACCCCCGGGGTTGGAAGCCGCCTGGAGACCCAGTACTTC; cdr3_aa: CASTPGVGSRLETQYF; j_call: TRBJ2-5; clone_size: -; d_call: -; v_call: TRBV7-2
cdr3_nt: TGTGCCAGCAGCCCCTCGTTTTCGTTTAGGCGGGAGAGGGGAGGGAGCACAGATACGCAGTATTTT; cdr3_aa: CASSPSFSFRRERGGSTDTQYF; j_call: TRBJ2-3; clone_size: -; d_call: TRBD2; v_call: TRBV4-2
cdr3_nt: TGTGCCAGCAGCTTAAACAGGGGTATCACAGATACGCAGTATTTT; cdr3_aa: CASSLNRGITDTQYF; j_call: TRBJ2-3; clone_size: -; d_call: TRBD1; v_call: TRBV7-2
cdr3_nt: TGTGCCAGCAGCATACGGGCTGTCGGGGCGCGGGGTGAGCAGTTCTTC; cdr3_aa: CASSIRAVGARGEQFF; j_call: TRBJ2-1; clone_size: -; d_call: -; v_call: TRBV7-2
cdr3_nt: TGTGCCAGCAGCCAAGACCCTAACGGAGACAGACACACAGATACGCAGTATTTT; cdr3_aa: CASSQDPNGDRHTDTQYF; j_call: TRBJ2-3; clone_size: -; d_call: -; v_call: TRBV14
cdr3_nt: TGTGCCAGCAGCGCGGGCCAGGTCTGGGGCTACACCTTC; cdr3_aa: CASSAGQVWGYTF; j_call: TRBJ1-2; clone_size: -; d_call: -; v_call: TRBV9
cdr3_nt: TGTGCCAGCAGCTCGGACTTTTTGTCAGCCGAGCAGTACTTC; cdr3_aa: CASSSDFLSAEQYF; j_call: TRBJ2-7; clone_size: -; d_call: -; v_call: TRBV5-6
cdr3_nt: TGTGCCAGCTCACCGTTGGTCCAGGGATACACCGGGGAGCTGTTTTTT; cdr3_aa: CASSPLVQGYTGELFF; j_call: TRBJ2-2; clone_size: -; d_call: -; v_call: TRBV18
cdr3_nt: TGTGCCAGCTCACCGGGTATGGGACAGGGGTCACTATACTCCTACAATGAGCAGTTCTTC; cdr3_aa: CASSPGMGQGSLYSYNEQFF; j_call: TRBJ2-1; clone_size: -; d_call: TRBD1; v_call: TRBV18
cdr3_nt: TGTGCCAGTAGTACCAGGACAGACTTTAACTATGGCTACACCTTC; cdr3_aa: CASSTRTDFNYGYTF; j_call: TRBJ1-2; clone_size: -; d_call: -; v_call: TRBV19
cdr3_nt: TGTGCCAGCTCACCACGAACAGGAGGAACAAGCTACGAGCAGTACTTC; cdr3_aa: CASSPRTGGTSYEQYF; j_call: TRBJ2-7; clone_size: -; d_call: -; v_call: TRBV18
cdr3_nt: TGTGCCAGCAGCCCAAGGGGCGGGGGTCGGCAGGAGACCCAGTACTTC; cdr3_aa: CASSPRGGGRQETQYF; j_call: TRBJ2-5; clone_size: -; d_call: TRBD2; v_call: TRBV5-4
cdr3_nt: TGTGCCATCAGGGGACAGGGCGAAGCTTTCTTT; cdr3_aa: CAIRGQGEAFF; j_call: TRBJ1-1; clone_size: -; d_call: TRBD1; v_call: TRBV10-3
cdr3_nt: TGTGCCTGGAGTGTACCGGGAAATTCACCCCTCCACTTT; cdr3_aa: CAWSVPGNSPLHF; j_call: TRBJ1-6; clone_size: -; d_call: -; v_call: TRBV30
cdr3_nt: TGTGCCAGCAGCCCCCGGGGTGAGCAGTACTTC; cdr3_aa: CASSPRGEQYF; j_call: TRBJ2-7; clone_size: -; d_call: -; v_call: TRBV7-8
cdr3_nt: TGTGCCAGCAGCTTAAGGGACCGCAACAATGAGCAGTTCTTC; cdr3_aa: CASSLRDRNNEQFF; j_call: TRBJ2-1; clone_size: -; d_call: -; v_call: TRBV7-3
cdr3_nt: TGTGCCAGCACCCTGGGCGGACAGGGGGCTGGGGGCTATGGCTACACCTTC; cdr3_aa: CASTLGGQGAGGYGYTF; j_call: TRBJ1-2; clone_size: -; d_call: TRBD1; v_call: TRBV7-9
cdr3_nt: TGTGCCAGCAGCTTAGGAACAGGCTATGGCTACACCTTC; cdr3_aa: CASSLGTGYGYTF; j_call: TRBJ1-2; clone_size: -; d_call: -; v_call: TRBV7-3
cdr3_nt: TGTGCCAGCAGCTTAAGGGCCCGGGGTCTCATCTACAATGAGCAGTTCTTC; cdr3_aa: CASSLRARGLIYNEQFF; j_call: TRBJ2-1; clone_size: -; d_call: -; v_call: TRBV7-2
cdr3_nt: TGTGCCAGCCACGCACAGGGCTCTACCCAAGAGACCCAGTACTTC; cdr3_aa: CASHAQGSTQETQYF; j_call: TRBJ2-5; clone_size: -; d_call: -; v_call: TRBV27
cdr3_nt: TGTGCCAGCAGTGCGGAAGTAGGCTACACCTTC; cdr3_aa: CASSAEVGYTF; j_call: TRBJ1-2; clone_size: -; d_call: -; v_call: TRBV2
cdr3_nt: TGTGCCAGCAGCGTAGTAGGTCAGGGTGGCTACAATGAGCAGTTCTTC; cdr3_aa: CASSVVGQGGYNEQFF; j_call: TRBJ2-1; clone_size: -; d_call: -; v_call: TRBV9
cdr3_nt: TGTGCCTGGAGTGTACAGCGGGGGGAGAGGGGAGACAATCAGCCCCAGCATTTT; cdr3_aa: CAWSVQRGERGDNQPQHF; j_call: TRBJ1-5; clone_size: -; d_call: -; v_call: TRBV30